A selection of T cell receptor beta chains follows, all from one sample in a study of Graves' ophthalmopathy and Graves' hyperthyroidism. From the multiplex PCR reads, TCRdb called clonotypes with MiXCR, one entry per CDR3 protein. Of approximately 700,000 distinct CDR3 sequences in the sample, about 44% were seen once. The source material was peripheral blood. All receptors come from an adult man with Graves' ophthalmopathy. Each CDR3 is given with its conserved first and last residue. Fields, in order: D gene, J gene, V gene, clone size, CDR3 protein, CDR3 DNA. D genes are given only for firm matches. Size is stated for part of the rows, as once, few or many counts, or as a class when the clone is expanded.

D gene: .
J gene: TRBJ2-3
V gene: TRBV20-1
clone size: .
CDR3 protein: CSARRGTDSTDTQYF
CDR3 DNA: TGCAGTGCGCGGAGAGGGACTGATAGCACAGATACGCAGTATTTT

D gene: .
J gene: TRBJ1-3
V gene: TRBV19
clone size: few
CDR3 protein: CASSIYSSSGNTIYF
CDR3 DNA: TGTGCCAGTAGTATCTACAGTAGCTCTGGAAACACCATATATTTT

D gene: TRBD2
J gene: TRBJ2-5
V gene: TRBV20-1
clone size: few
CDR3 protein: CSAGLAEQETQYF
CDR3 DNA: TGCAGTGCGGGACTAGCGGAGCAAGAGACCCAGTACTTC

D gene: .
J gene: TRBJ2-7
V gene: TRBV7-9
clone size: .
CDR3 protein: CASSDTAPYEQYF
CDR3 DNA: TGTGCCAGCAGCGACACAGCTCCCTACGAGCAGTACTTC

D gene: .
J gene: TRBJ1-1
V gene: TRBV20-1
clone size: many
CDR3 protein: CSARLGRANTEAFF
CDR3 DNA: TGCAGTGCTCGACTTGGACGGGCGAACACTGAAGCTTTCTTT

D gene: .
J gene: TRBJ2-5
V gene: TRBV25-1
clone size: .
CDR3 protein: CASSEPTKHKETQCF
CDR3 DNA: TGTGCCAGCAGTGAACCTACTAAGCATAAAGAGACCCAGTGCTTC

D gene: .
J gene: TRBJ2-7
V gene: TRBV15
clone size: .
CDR3 protein: CATSRGGGDNEQYF
CDR3 DNA: TGTGCCACCAGCAGAGGTGGGGGAGACAACGAGCAGTACTTC

D gene: TRBD2
J gene: TRBJ2-7
V gene: TRBV19
clone size: .
CDR3 protein: CASSIGAGLAGPSYEQYF
CDR3 DNA: TGTGCCAGTAGTATAGGCGCCGGACTAGCGGGACCTTCCTACGAGCAGTACTTC

D gene: TRBD2
J gene: TRBJ2-7
V gene: TRBV14
clone size: .
CDR3 protein: CASSQVGLAGSYEQYF
CDR3 DNA: TGTGCCAGCAGCCAAGTGGGGCTAGCGGGTTCCTACGAGCAGTACTTC

D gene: .
J gene: TRBJ2-7
V gene: TRBV6-6
clone size: many
CDR3 protein: CASSYETSYEQYF
CDR3 DNA: TGTGCCAGCAGTTACGAGACTAGCTACGAGCAGTACTTC

D gene: .
J gene: TRBJ1-5
V gene: TRBV15
clone size: .
CDR3 protein: CATSTLIDEGQPQHF
CDR3 DNA: TGTGCCACCAGCACCCTAATCGACGAGGGTCAGCCCCAGCATTTT

D gene: .
J gene: TRBJ2-2
V gene: TRBV29-1
clone size: .
CDR3 protein: CSVEIMGTQNTGELFF
CDR3 DNA: TGCAGCGTTGAGATCATGGGGACACAGAACACCGGGGAGCTGTTTTTT

D gene: TRBD2
J gene: TRBJ2-7
V gene: TRBV6-6
clone size: .
CDR3 protein: CASSRARGGQYF
CDR3 DNA: TGTGCCAGTAGCAGGGCCCGGGGGGGGCAGTACTTC

D gene: TRBD2
J gene: TRBJ2-5
V gene: TRBV9
clone size: few
CDR3 protein: CASSVGGLAGETQYF
CDR3 DNA: TGTGCCAGCAGCGTAGGAGGGCTAGCGGGAGAGACCCAGTACTTC

D gene: .
J gene: TRBJ2-6
V gene: TRBV9
clone size: few
CDR3 protein: CASSKQGSGANVLTF
CDR3 DNA: TGTGCCAGCAGCAAACAGGGCTCTGGGGCCAACGTCCTGACTTTC